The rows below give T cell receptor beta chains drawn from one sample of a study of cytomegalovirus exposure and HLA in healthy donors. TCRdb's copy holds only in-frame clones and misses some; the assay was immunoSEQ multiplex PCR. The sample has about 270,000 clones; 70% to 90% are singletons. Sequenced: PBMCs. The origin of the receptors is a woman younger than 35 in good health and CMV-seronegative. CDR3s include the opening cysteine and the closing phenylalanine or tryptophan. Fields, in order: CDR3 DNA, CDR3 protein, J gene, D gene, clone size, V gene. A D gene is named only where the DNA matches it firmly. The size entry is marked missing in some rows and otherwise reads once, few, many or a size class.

DNA: TGCGCCAGCAGCCAAGATCAGGGTTTAGGGCAGCCCCAGCATTTT
CDR3: CASSQDQGLGQPQHF
J: TRBJ1-5
D: .
size: .
V: TRBV4-1

DNA: TGTGCCAGCAGCGTAGCTATCCTAGCGGGAGGTTGGAGTCGGTCCTACAATGAGCAGTTCTTC
CDR3: CASSVAILAGGWSRSYNEQFF
J: TRBJ2-1
D: TRBD2
size: few
V: TRBV9

DNA: TGTGCCAGCAGCTTGGTCGTCGACAGGGGGCTCGGTCAGCCCCAGCATTTT
CDR3: CASSLVVDRGLGQPQHF
J: TRBJ1-5
D: TRBD1
size: .
V: TRBV5-5

DNA: TGTGCCAGCAGCTTTCCGGGGAGCTCCTACGAGCAGTACTTC
CDR3: CASSFPGSSYEQYF
J: TRBJ2-7
D: .
size: .
V: TRBV11-3

DNA: TGTGCCAGCAGCCTCCGGGGTTCTAACTATGGCTACACCTTC
CDR3: CASSLRGSNYGYTF
J: TRBJ1-2
D: .
size: .
V: TRBV6-5

DNA: TGTGCCAGCAGCCCGGGACTAGCGGGACTTTCCTCCTACAATGAGCAGTTCTTC
CDR3: CASSPGLAGLSSYNEQFF
J: TRBJ2-1
D: TRBD2
size: .
V: TRBV9

DNA: TGTGCCTGGAGAAGGGGCAGGGGGCAGAACTATGGCTACACCTTC
CDR3: CAWRRGRGQNYGYTF
J: TRBJ1-2
D: TRBD1
size: .
V: TRBV30

DNA: TGCGCCAGCAGTGATATCAGCTCCTACGAGCAGTACTTC
CDR3: CASSDISSYEQYF
J: TRBJ2-7
D: .
size: .
V: TRBV5-1

DNA: TGTGCTAGTGGTTTGGTACTCCCAGGGTACCCCTACGAGCAGTACTTC
CDR3: CASGLVLPGYPYEQYF
J: TRBJ2-7
D: .
size: .
V: TRBV12-5

DNA: TGTGCCAGCAGGGGAGAGTCCTACGAGCAGTACTTC
CDR3: CASRGESYEQYF
J: TRBJ2-7
D: .
size: .
V: TRBV27

DNA: TGTGCCTGGGCCCCCCGCGTGGGACAACTCTATGGCTACACCTTC
CDR3: CAWAPRVGQLYGYTF
J: TRBJ1-2
D: .
size: .
V: TRBV30

DNA: TGCGCCAGCAGCTCGGGACAGGGCGATGGCTACACCTTC
CDR3: CASSSGQGDGYTF
J: TRBJ1-2
D: TRBD1
size: once
V: TRBV5-1

DNA: TGTGCCAGCAGCCAAGTGGTGGGAGGCAACCTTAATCAGCCCCAGCATTTT
CDR3: CASSQVVGGNLNQPQHF
J: TRBJ1-5
D: .
size: .
V: TRBV4-2

DNA: TGTGCCAGCATTCCCCGACAGGGACGTTACGAGCAGTACTTC
CDR3: CASIPRQGRYEQYF
J: TRBJ2-7
D: TRBD1
size: .
V: TRBV2

DNA: TGTGCCAGCAGTTATTTTCAGGGGATGGGCGACGAGCAGTACTTC
CDR3: CASSYFQGMGDEQYF
J: TRBJ2-7
D: .
size: .
V: TRBV6-6

DNA: TGTGCCAGCAGCCAAGATGCCTCCGACAACCTCTATGGCTACACCTTC
CDR3: CASSQDASDNLYGYTF
J: TRBJ1-2
D: .
size: .
V: TRBV4-2

DNA: TGCGCCAGCAGTGAAGTGAGGGACAGGGATGGCTACACCTTC
CDR3: CASSEVRDRDGYTF
J: TRBJ1-2
D: TRBD1
size: .
V: TRBV10-1

DNA: TGTGCCAGCAGTTTCCGGAGAGGGTCGGGGGAGCAGTTCTTC
CDR3: CASSFRRGSGEQFF
J: TRBJ2-1
D: .
size: .
V: TRBV27

DNA: TGTGCCGGGTCGGGATGGAGCTCCTACAATGAGCAGTTCTTC
CDR3: CAGSGWSSYNEQFF
J: TRBJ2-1
D: .
size: .
V: TRBV28

DNA: TGTGCCAGCAGCGGGGACAGAGATGAAAAACTGTTTTTT
CDR3: CASSGDRDEKLFF
J: TRBJ1-4
D: TRBD1
size: once
V: TRBV2

DNA: TGTGCCAGCAGACCCCCGGGACTAGTGGCCGGGGAGCTGTTTTTT
CDR3: CASRPPGLVAGELFF
J: TRBJ2-2
D: TRBD2
size: .
V: TRBV6-5

DNA: TGTGCCAGCAGCTTAGCGTCAGGGAATCAGCCCCAGCATTTT
CDR3: CASSLASGNQPQHF
J: TRBJ1-5
D: .
size: .
V: TRBV7-9

DNA: TGTACAGCTACAGGGGGCGGGTTGGAGACCCAGTACTTC
CDR3: CTATGGGLETQYF
J: TRBJ2-5
D: TRBD1
size: .
V: TRBV28

DNA: TGCGCCAGCAGCTTGACCAAGGGGACAGGGCATTTAGGCTACACCTTC
CDR3: CASSLTKGTGHLGYTF
J: TRBJ1-2
D: TRBD1
size: .
V: TRBV5-1

DNA: TGCGCCAGCAGCCAATCCGGGACAATGAACACCGGGGAGCTGTTTTTT
CDR3: CASSQSGTMNTGELFF
J: TRBJ2-2
D: .
size: .
V: TRBV4-1

DNA: TGTGCCTGGAGTCGAAAAGCGGGGGACTACGAGCAGTACTTC
CDR3: CAWSRKAGDYEQYF
J: TRBJ2-7
D: TRBD2
size: .
V: TRBV30

DNA: TGTGCCAGCAGCTGGTTAGCGGGAGGATATAAAGATACGCAGTATTTT
CDR3: CASSWLAGGYKDTQYF
J: TRBJ2-3
D: TRBD2
size: .
V: TRBV7-2

DNA: TGTGCCAGCAGCACTCCGGGACGGGGGGGCTACGAGCAGTACTTC
CDR3: CASSTPGRGGYEQYF
J: TRBJ2-7
D: TRBD2
size: .
V: TRBV5-4

DNA: TGTGCCAGCAGCTTGGGTCCTCGAGGCACCGGGGAGCTGTTTTTT
CDR3: CASSLGPRGTGELFF
J: TRBJ2-2
D: .
size: .
V: TRBV7-3

DNA: TGTGCCTGGAGTGTGAGGGAGCAGTACTTC
CDR3: CAWSVREQYF
J: TRBJ2-7
D: .
size: .
V: TRBV30

DNA: TGCGCCAGCAGCCAAGAAGGACAGAACACTGAAGCTTTCTTT
CDR3: CASSQEGQNTEAFF
J: TRBJ1-1
D: .
size: .
V: TRBV4-1

DNA: TGCGCCAGCAGCCGGGACAGTTTCTATGGCTACACCTTC
CDR3: CASSRDSFYGYTF
J: TRBJ1-2
D: TRBD1
size: .
V: TRBV4-3

DNA: TGTGCCAGCAGTTTGACAGGAAGTTCCACTGAAGCTTTCTTT
CDR3: CASSLTGSSTEAFF
J: TRBJ1-1
D: .
size: .
V: TRBV27

DNA: TGCGCCAGCAGCAGGAGGACAGGGGGCGGTAAGAATGGCTACACCTTC
CDR3: CASSRRTGGGKNGYTF
J: TRBJ1-2
D: TRBD1
size: .
V: TRBV5-1

DNA: TGTGCCAGCAGTTTCTACAGGGATAGCAATCAGCCCCAGCATTTT
CDR3: CASSFYRDSNQPQHF
J: TRBJ1-5
D: .
size: .
V: TRBV27

DNA: TGTGCCTGGAGGGGGGCAAACACTGAAGCTTTCTTT
CDR3: CAWRGANTEAFF
J: TRBJ1-1
D: .
size: .
V: TRBV30

DNA: TGTGCCAGCAGTGCCGGGAGGAAGTCAGATACGCAGTATTTT
CDR3: CASSAGRKSDTQYF
J: TRBJ2-3
D: TRBD2
size: once
V: TRBV2

DNA: TGTGCCAGCCGCAGAGGGGGGACTAGCGGGGATGGGGAGCAGTTCTTC
CDR3: CASRRGGTSGDGEQFF
J: TRBJ2-1
D: TRBD2
size: .
V: TRBV2

DNA: TGCGCCAGCAGCCAAGAAGTCGCGGGGGCGCACGGCTACACCTTC
CDR3: CASSQEVAGAHGYTF
J: TRBJ1-2
D: .
size: .
V: TRBV4-3

DNA: TGTGCCAGCAGCCATACCGGGACAGGGAGTGCCGGGGAGCTGTTTTTT
CDR3: CASSHTGTGSAGELFF
J: TRBJ2-2
D: TRBD1
size: .
V: TRBV5-4

DNA: TGTGCCAGCAGTGCCCAGGGAAGGCCTGGAAACACCATATATTTT
CDR3: CASSAQGRPGNTIYF
J: TRBJ1-3
D: .
size: .
V: TRBV6-5

DNA: TGTGCCAGCAGCGTAGCTATCCTGGACACTGAAGCTTTCTTT
CDR3: CASSVAILDTEAFF
J: TRBJ1-1
D: .
size: .
V: TRBV9

DNA: TGTGCCAGCAGCCTCCGGCCATGGACAGGAAATGAAAAACTGTTTTTT
CDR3: CASSLRPWTGNEKLFF
J: TRBJ1-4
D: TRBD1
size: .
V: TRBV9

DNA: TGTGCCAGCAGCACCGACCGGGACAGGGGGTGGCAGTTCTTC
CDR3: CASSTDRDRGWQFF
J: TRBJ2-1
D: TRBD1
size: .
V: TRBV6-5

DNA: TGTGCCAGCAGCACAGGGGCTCAAACTAATGAAAAACTGTTTTTT
CDR3: CASSTGAQTNEKLFF
J: TRBJ1-4
D: TRBD1
size: .
V: TRBV9

DNA: TGTGCCAGCAGCAGAGGACAGGGGATAGATACGCAGTATTTT
CDR3: CASSRGQGIDTQYF
J: TRBJ2-3
D: TRBD1
size: few
V: TRBV6-5

DNA: TGTGCCAGCAGCTCACAACCCACAGGGGCCTATGGCTACACCTTC
CDR3: CASSSQPTGAYGYTF
J: TRBJ1-2
D: TRBD1
size: .
V: TRBV7-2

DNA: TGTGCCAGCAGTCCGACTCCAGGGTTTTTATCGGAGCAGTTCTTC
CDR3: CASSPTPGFLSEQFF
J: TRBJ2-1
D: .
size: .
V: TRBV6-1

DNA: TGTGCCAGCAGCTTGGGCGGGAACTATGGCTACACCTTC
CDR3: CASSLGGNYGYTF
J: TRBJ1-2
D: .
size: few
V: TRBV5-4

DNA: TGTGCCAGCAGCCCTACAGGGCGGAATGAAAAACTGTTTTTT
CDR3: CASSPTGRNEKLFF
J: TRBJ1-4
D: .
size: .
V: TRBV7-8

DNA: TGCGCCAGCAGCCGGGAGTCTCTCCCCAGGGAGCAGTTCTTC
CDR3: CASSRESLPREQFF
J: TRBJ2-1
D: .
size: .
V: TRBV4-1

DNA: TGTGCCAGCAGCGTAGGTAGCGAAAACATTCAGTACTTC
CDR3: CASSVGSENIQYF
J: TRBJ2-4
D: .
size: .
V: TRBV9

DNA: TGTGCCAGCAGTTTAATGCGGGGATCCTACGAGCAGTACTTC
CDR3: CASSLMRGSYEQYF
J: TRBJ2-7
D: .
size: .
V: TRBV27

DNA: TGTGCCAGCAGTGAAGCGCGTTTGGACACTGAAGCTTTCTTT
CDR3: CASSEARLDTEAFF
J: TRBJ1-1
D: .
size: .
V: TRBV6-1

DNA: TGTGCCTGGAGTTCGATGGGAGGTCTGTTTGAAGCTTTCTTT
CDR3: CAWSSMGGLFEAFF
J: TRBJ1-1
D: .
size: .
V: TRBV30